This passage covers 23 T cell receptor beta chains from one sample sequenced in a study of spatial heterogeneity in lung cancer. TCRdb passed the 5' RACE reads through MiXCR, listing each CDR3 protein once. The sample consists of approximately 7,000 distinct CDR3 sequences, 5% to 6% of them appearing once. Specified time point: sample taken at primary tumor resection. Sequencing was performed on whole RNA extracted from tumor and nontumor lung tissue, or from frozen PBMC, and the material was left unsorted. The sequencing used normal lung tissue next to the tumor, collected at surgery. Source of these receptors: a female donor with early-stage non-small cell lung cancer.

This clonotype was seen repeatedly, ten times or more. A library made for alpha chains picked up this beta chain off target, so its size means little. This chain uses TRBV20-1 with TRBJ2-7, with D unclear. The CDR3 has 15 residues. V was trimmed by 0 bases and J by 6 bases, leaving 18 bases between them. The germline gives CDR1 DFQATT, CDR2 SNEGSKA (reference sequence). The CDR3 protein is CSARDPWGGAREQYF. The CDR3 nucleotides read TGCAGTGCTAGAGATCCTTGGGGTGGCGCGCGCGAGCAGTACTTC.

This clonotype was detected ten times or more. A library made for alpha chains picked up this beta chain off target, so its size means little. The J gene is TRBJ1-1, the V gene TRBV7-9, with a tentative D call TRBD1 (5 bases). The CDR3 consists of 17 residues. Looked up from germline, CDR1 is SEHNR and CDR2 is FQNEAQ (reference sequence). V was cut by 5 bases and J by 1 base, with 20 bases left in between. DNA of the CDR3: TGTGCCAGCAGCAACACGGCTGTTGGGGGACCGAACACTGAAGCTTTCTTT. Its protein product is CASSNTAVGGPNTEAFF.

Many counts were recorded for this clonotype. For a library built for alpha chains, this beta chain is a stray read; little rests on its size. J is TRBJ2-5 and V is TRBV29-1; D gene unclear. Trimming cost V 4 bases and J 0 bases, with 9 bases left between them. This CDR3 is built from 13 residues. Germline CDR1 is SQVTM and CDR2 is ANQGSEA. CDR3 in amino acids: CSVGLGDQETQYF. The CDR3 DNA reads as TGCAGCGTTGGACTCGGAGACCAAGAGACCCAGTACTTC.

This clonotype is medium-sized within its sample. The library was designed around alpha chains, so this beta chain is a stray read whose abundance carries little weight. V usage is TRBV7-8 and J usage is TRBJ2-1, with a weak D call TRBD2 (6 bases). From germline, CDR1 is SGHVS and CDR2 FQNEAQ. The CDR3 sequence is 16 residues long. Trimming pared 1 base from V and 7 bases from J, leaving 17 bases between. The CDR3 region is CASSLESAGAHNEQFF. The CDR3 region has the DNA TGTGCCAGCAGCTTAGAGTCAGCGGGTGCCCATAATGAGCAGTTCTTC.

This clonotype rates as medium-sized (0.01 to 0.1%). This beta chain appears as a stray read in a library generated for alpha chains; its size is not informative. For the CDR3, the DNA is TGCAGCGTTGCAGCGGACAATGAGCAGTTCTTC. Translation: CSVAADNEQFF. The gene calls are TRBV29-1 and TRBJ2-1; tentative D call: TRBD2 (5 bases). The CDR3 has 11 residues. With 4 bases removed from V and 5 bases from J, the gap between germline ends came to 6 bases. Germline-derived CDR1 and CDR2 are SQVTM and ANQGSEA.

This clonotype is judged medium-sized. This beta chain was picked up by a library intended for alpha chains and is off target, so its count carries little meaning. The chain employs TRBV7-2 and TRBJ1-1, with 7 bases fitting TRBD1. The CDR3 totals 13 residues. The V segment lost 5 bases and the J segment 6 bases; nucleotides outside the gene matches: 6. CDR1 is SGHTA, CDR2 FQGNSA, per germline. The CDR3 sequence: CASSPRGGAEAFF. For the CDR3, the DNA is TGTGCCAGCAGCCCCAGGGGGGGTGCTGAAGCTTTCTTT.

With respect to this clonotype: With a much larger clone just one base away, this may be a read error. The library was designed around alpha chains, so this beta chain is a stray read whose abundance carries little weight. The CDR3 DNA reads TGCAGCGTCAGGACCGTGTATGGCTACACCTTC. Its protein product is CSVRTVYGYTF. The V and J genes are TRBV29-1 and TRBJ1-2; D uncertain. Trimming took off 6 bases at V and 5 bases at J, with 10 bases between the two ends. The CDR3 is 11 residues long. The V gene's germline CDR1 is SQVTM and CDR2 ANQGSEA.

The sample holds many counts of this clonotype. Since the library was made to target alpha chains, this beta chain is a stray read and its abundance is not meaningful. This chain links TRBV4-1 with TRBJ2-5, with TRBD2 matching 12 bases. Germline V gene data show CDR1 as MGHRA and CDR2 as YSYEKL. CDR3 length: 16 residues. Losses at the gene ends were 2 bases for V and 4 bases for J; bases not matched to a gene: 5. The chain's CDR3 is CASSQSSSGRGETQYF. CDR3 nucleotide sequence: TGCGCCAGCAGCCAATCCTCTAGCGGGAGGGGAGAGACCCAGTACTTC.

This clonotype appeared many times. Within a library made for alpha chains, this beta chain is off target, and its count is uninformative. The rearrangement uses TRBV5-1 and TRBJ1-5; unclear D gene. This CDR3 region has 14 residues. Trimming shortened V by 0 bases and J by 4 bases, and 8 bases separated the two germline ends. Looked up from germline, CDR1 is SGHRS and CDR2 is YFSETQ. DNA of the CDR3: TGCGCCAGCAGCTTGGAGAGTCTTAATCAGCCCCAGCATTTT. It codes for CASSLESLNQPQHF.

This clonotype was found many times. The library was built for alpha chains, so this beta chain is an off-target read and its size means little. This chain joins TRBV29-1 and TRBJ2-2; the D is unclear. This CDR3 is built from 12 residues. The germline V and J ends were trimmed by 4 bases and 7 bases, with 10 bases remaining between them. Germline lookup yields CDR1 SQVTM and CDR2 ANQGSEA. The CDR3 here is CSVGQPRGELFF. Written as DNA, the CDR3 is TGCAGCGTTGGGCAGCCCCGCGGGGAGCTGTTTTTT.

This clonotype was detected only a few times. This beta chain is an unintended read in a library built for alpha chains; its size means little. CDR3 amino acids: CSAEDRKGSAGVRTGELFF. Here the CDR3 DNA reads TGCAGTGCTGAGGACAGGAAGGGATCAGCGGGAGTCCGGACCGGGGAGCTGTTTTTT. This chain links TRBV20-1 with TRBJ2-2; maybe TRBD2 (8 bases). CDR1 is DFQATT and CDR2 is SNEGSKA in the germline V gene (reference sequence). Trimming took 5 bases from V and 5 from J, leaving 30 bases between them. There are 19 residues in the CDR3.

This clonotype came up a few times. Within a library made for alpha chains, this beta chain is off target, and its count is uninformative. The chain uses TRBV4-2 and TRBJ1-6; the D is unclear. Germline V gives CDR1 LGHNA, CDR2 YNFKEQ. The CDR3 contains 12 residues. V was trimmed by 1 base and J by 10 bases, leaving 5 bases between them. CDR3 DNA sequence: TGTGCCAGCAGCCAAGTGCGCTCACCCCTCCACTTT. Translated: CASSQVRSPLHF.

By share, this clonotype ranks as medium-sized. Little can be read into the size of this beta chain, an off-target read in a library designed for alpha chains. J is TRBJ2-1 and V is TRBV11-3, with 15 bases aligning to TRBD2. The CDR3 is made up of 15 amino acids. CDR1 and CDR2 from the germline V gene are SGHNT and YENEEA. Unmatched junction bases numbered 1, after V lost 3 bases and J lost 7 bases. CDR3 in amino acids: CASSFGTSGRNEQFF. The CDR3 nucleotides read TGTGCCAGCAGCTTTGGGACTAGCGGGAGGAATGAGCAGTTCTTC.

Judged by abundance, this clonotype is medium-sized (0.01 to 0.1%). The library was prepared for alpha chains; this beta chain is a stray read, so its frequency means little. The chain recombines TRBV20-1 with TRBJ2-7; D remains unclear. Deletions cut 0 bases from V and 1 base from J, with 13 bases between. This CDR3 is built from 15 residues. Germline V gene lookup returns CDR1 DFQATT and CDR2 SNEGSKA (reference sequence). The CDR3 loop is CSAREPNVRSYEQYF. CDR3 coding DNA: TGCAGTGCTAGAGAACCAAACGTGAGGTCCTACGAGCAGTACTTC.

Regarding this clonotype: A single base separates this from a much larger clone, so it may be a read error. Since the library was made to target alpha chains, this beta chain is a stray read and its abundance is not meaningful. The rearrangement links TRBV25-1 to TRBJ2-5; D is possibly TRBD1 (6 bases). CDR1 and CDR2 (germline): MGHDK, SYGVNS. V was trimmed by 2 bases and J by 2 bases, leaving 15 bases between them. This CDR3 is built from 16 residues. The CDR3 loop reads CASSELRGSEQETQYF. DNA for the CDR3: TGTGCCAGCAGTGAACTCAGGGGTTCGGAGCAAGAGACCCAGTACTTC.

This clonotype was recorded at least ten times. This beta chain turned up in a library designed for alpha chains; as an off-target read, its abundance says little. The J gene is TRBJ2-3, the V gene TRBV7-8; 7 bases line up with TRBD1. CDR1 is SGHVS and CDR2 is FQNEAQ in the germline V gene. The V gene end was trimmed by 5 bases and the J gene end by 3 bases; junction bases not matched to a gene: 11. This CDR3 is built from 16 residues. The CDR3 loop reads CASSAQTGLGTDTQYF. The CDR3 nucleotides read TGTGCCAGCAGCGCCCAGACAGGGCTTGGAACAGATACGCAGTATTTT.

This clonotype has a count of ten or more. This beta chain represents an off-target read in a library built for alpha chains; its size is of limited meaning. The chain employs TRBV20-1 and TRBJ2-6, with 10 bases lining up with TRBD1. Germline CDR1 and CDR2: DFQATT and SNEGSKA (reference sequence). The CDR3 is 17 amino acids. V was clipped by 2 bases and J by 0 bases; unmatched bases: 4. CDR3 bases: TGCAGTGCTAGACGGGACAGGGGATCCTCTGGGGCCAACGTCCTGACTTTC. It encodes CSARRDRGSSGANVLTF.

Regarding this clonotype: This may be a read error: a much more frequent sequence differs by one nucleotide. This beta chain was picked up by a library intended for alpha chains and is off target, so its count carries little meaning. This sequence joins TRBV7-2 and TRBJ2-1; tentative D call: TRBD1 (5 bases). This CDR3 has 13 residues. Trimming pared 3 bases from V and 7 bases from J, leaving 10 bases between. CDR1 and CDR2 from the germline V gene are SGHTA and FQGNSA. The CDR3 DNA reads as TGTGCCAGCAGCTTTAGGGGTCTTAATGAGCAGTTCTTC. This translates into CASSFRGLNEQFF.

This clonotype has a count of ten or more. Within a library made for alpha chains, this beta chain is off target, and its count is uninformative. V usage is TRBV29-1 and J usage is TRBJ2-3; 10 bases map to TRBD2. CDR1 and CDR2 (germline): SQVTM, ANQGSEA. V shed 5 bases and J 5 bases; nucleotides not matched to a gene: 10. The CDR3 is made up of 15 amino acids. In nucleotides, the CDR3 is TGCAGCGTTAAAACAGCGGGAGGGGTTGGAGATACGCAGTATTTT. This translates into CSVKTAGGVGDTQYF.

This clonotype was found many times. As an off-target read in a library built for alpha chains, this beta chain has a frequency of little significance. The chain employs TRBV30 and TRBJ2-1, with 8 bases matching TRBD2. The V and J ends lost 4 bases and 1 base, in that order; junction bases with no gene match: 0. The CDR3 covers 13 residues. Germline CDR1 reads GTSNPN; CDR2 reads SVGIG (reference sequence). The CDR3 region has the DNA TGTGCCTGGACTAGCGGGTCCTACAATGAGCAGTTCTTC. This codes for CAWTSGSYNEQFF.

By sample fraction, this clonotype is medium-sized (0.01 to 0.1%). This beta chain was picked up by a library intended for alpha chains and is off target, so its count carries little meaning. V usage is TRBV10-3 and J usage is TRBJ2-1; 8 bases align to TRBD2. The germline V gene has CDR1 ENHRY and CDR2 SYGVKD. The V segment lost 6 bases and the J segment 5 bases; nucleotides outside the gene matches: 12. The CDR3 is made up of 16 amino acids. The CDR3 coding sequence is TGTGCCATCAGCTCCGGACTAGCCCAGTCGAACAATGAGCAGTTCTTC. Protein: CAISSGLAQSNNEQFF.

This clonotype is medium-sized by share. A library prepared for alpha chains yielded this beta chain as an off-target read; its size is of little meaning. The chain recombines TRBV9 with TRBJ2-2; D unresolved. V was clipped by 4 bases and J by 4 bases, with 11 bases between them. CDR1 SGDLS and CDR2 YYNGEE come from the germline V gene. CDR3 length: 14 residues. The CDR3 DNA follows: TGTGCCAGCAGCTTATCTCCGAGCACCGGGGAGCTGTTTTTT. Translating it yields CASSLSPSTGELFF.

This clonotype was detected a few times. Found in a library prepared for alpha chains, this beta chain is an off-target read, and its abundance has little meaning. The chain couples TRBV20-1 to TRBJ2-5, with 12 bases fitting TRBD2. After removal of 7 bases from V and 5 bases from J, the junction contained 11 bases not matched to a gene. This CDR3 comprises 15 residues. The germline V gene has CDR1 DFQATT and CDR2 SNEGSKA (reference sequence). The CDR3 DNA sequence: TGCAGTGTTGCCCCTCTAGCGGGAGGGCATGAGACCCAGTACTTC. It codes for CSVAPLAGGHETQYF.